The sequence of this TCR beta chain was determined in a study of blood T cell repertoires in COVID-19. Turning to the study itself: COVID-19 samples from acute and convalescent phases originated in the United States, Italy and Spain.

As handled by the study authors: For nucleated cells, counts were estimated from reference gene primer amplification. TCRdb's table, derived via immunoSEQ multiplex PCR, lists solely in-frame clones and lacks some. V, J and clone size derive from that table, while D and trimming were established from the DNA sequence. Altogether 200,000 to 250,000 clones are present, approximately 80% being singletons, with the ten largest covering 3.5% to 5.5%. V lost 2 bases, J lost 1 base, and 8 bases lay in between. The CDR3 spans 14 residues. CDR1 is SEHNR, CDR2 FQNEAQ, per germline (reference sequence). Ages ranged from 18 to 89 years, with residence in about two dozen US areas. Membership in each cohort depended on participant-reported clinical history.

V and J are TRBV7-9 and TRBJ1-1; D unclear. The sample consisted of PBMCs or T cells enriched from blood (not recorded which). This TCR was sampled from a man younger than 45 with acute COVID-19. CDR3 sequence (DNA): TGTGCCAGCAGCTTATGGAGCGGGAACACTGAAGCTTTCTTT. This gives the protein CASSLWSGNTEAFF.